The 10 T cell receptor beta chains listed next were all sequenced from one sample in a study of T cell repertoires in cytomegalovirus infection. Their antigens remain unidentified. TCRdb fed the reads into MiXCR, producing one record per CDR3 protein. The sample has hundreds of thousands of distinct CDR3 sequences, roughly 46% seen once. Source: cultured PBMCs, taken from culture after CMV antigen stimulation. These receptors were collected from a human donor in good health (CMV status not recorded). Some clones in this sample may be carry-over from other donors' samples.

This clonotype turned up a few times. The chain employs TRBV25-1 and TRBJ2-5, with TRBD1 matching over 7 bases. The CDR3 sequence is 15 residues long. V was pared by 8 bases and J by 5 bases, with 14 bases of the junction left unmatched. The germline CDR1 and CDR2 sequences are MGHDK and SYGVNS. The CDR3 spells CASGRFKGAYETQYF. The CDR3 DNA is TGTGCCAGCGGGAGATTCAAGGGGGCATATGAGACCCAGTACTTC.

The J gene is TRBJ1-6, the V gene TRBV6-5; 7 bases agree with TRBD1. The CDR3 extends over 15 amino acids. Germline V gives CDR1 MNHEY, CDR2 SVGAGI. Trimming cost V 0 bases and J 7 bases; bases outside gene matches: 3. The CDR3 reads CASSYSSQGNSPLHF. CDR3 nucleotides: TGTGCCAGCAGTTACTCCTCACAGGGGAATTCACCCCTCCACTTT.

CDR3 sequence (DNA): TGTGCCAGCAGCCCACTAGCGCCCCACAATGAGCAGTTCTTC. Its protein is CASSPLAPHNEQFF. The chain links TRBV7-8 to TRBJ2-1; TRBD2 aligns across 7 bases. Germline assignment: CDR1 SGHVS and CDR2 FQNEAQ. V lost 5 bases, J lost 5 bases, and 6 bases stayed unmatched. This CDR3 region has 14 residues.

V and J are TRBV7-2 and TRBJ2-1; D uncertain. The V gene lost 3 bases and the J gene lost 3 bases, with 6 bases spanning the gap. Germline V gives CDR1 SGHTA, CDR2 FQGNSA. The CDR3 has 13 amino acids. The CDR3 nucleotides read TGTGCCAGCAGCTTCTCTCTCTACAATGAGCAGTTCTTC. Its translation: CASSFSLYNEQFF. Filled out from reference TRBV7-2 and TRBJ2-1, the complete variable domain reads GAGVSQSPSNKVTEKGKDVELRCDPISGHTALYWYRQSLGQGLEFLIYFQGNSAPDKSGLPSDRFSAERTGGSVSTLTIQRTQQEDSAVYLCASSFSLYNEQFFGPGTRLTVL.

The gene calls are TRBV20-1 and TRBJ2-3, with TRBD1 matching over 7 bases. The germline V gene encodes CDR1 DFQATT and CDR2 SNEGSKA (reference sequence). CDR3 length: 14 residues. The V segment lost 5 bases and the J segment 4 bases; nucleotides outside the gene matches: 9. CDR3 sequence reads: CSARLQGRPDTQYF. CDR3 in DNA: TGCAGTGCTCGGTTACAGGGGCGGCCAGATACGCAGTATTTT.

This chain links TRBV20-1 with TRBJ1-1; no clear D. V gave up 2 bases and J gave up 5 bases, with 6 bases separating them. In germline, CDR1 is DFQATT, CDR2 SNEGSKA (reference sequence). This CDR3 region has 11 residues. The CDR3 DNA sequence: TGCAGTGCTAGATTAAGGACTGAAGCTTTCTTT. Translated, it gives CSARLRTEAFF.

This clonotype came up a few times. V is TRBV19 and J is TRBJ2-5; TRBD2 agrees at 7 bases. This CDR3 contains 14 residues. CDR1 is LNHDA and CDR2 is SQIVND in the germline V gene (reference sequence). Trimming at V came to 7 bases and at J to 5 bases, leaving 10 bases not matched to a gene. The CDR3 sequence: CASKRSGAGETQYF. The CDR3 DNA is TGTGCCAGTAAAAGGAGCGGGGCAGGGGAGACCCAGTACTTC. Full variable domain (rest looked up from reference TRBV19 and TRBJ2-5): DGGITQSPKYLFRKEGQNVTLSCEQNLNHDAMYWYRQDPGQGLRLIYYSQIVNDFQKGDIAEGYSVSREKKESFPLTVTSAQKNPTAFYLCASKRSGAGETQYFGPGTRLLVL.

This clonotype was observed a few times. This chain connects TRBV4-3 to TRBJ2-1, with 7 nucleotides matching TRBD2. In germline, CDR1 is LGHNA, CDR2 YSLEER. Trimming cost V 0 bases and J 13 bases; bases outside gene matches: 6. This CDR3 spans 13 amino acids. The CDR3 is CASSQEDLTSQFF. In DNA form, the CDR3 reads TGCGCCAGCAGCCAAGAAGACCTGACTAGCCAGTTCTTC.

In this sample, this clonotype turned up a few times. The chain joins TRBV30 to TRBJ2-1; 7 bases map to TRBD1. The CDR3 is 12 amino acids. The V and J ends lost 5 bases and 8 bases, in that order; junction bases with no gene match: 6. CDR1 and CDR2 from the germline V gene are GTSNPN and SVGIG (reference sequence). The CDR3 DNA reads TGTGCCTGGGACAGGGTGGTTTATGAGCAGTTCTTC. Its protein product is CAWDRVVYEQFF.

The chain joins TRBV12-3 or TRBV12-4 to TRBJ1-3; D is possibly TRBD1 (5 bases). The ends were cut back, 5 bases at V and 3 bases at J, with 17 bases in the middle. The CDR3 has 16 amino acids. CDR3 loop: CASSTLRLGGGNTIYF. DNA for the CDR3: TGTGCCAGCAGTACCCTTCGATTGGGGGGTGGAAACACCATATATTTT.